The 3 T cell receptor beta chains below come from one sample, sequenced in a study of T cells in Graves' hyperthyroidism and ophthalmopathy. Researchers amplified the TCR beta CDR3 regions from RNA transcripts. Researchers ran a first-round RT-PCR on the TCR CDR3 using the HTBI primer set. MiXCR, applied by TCRdb to the multiplex PCR reads, yields one record per CDR3 protein. Among nearly 600,000 distinct CDR3 sequences listed, 14% were seen once. The sequencing input was blood. These receptors all stem from a woman younger than 35 with Graves' ophthalmopathy.

This chain connects TRBV4-1 to TRBJ1-2; D not resolved. Trimming stripped 0 bases from V and 2 bases from J, with 13 bases between. CDR1 and CDR2 (germline): MGHRA, YSYEKL. This CDR3 is 16 amino acids long. The CDR3 protein is CASSQDRLGRNYGYTF. As DNA, the CDR3 is TGCGCCAGCAGCCAAGATCGCCTTGGCAGGAACTATGGCTACACCTTC.

This clonotype was recorded at least ten times. The chain employs TRBV28 and TRBJ2-5; 8 bases fit TRBD1. With V trimmed by 2 bases and J by 1 base, 12 bases remained unmatched. The CDR3 spans 18 residues. Looked up from germline, CDR1 is MDHEN and CDR2 is SYDVKM. CDR3 bases: TGTGCCAGCAGTTTAGTAGGGACAGGATATACATCCCAAGAGACCCAGTACTTC. As protein: CASSLVGTGYTSQETQYF. The full variable domain, rest sourced from reference TRBV28 and TRBJ2-5, is DVKVTQSSRYLVKRTGEKVFLECVQDMDHENMFWYRQDPGLGLRLIYFSYDVKMKEKGDIPEGYSVSREKKERFSLILESASTNQTSMYLCASSLVGTGYTSQETQYFGPGTRLLVL.

This clonotype was seen many times. This sequence joins TRBV7-8 and TRBJ2-7; no clear D gene. The CDR3 covers 16 residues. Germline-derived CDR1 and CDR2 are SGHVS and FQNEAQ. Deletions cut 3 bases from V and 2 bases from J, with 17 bases between. CDR3 DNA sequence: TGTGCCAGCAGCTTGTCTCGGTTAGGCCCCCCCTACGAGCAGTACTTC. Protein sequence: CASSLSRLGPPYEQYF.